This paragraph reports one TCR beta chain. 13 Jbeta primers and 60 Vbeta primers were used for the PCR. Clones were read by immunoSEQ multiplex PCR, and TCRdb kept only the in-frame ones, dropping some. This table holds some 150,000 clones, around four fifths found once. The V and J ends lost 2 bases and 5 bases respectively, with 16 bases between them. Germline V lookup: CDR1 MNHNY, CDR2 SVGAGI (reference sequence). This CDR3 has 16 residues. The data were taken from a study of cytomegalovirus exposure and HLA in healthy donors. Sequenced input: PBMCs. The rearrangement links TRBV6-6 to TRBJ2-1; D may be TRBD2 (5 bases). The clonotype comes from a woman aged 45 to 65 in good health and CMV-seronegative. The CDR3 is CASSYPNAGQHNEQFF. The CDR3 DNA reads TGTGCCAGCAGTTACCCCAATGCGGGTCAACACAATGAGCAGTTCTTC.